The sequence of this T cell receptor beta chain was determined in a study of identical twins (dated by TCRdb to the mid-2010s). As for the study more broadly: TCR alpha and beta repertoires from monozygotic twins, unrelated adults of various ages and cord blood were deep-sequenced to test whether fetal clonotypes persist. Replicate twin experiments were performed at different times using different library preparation protocols to rule out contamination. Results the study describes overall, beyond this receptor: In beta out-of-frame sequences, excess twin sharing was weaker, because having fewer shared sequences lowered the signal-to-noise ratio. Out-of-frame TCR alpha sequences shared between twins showed an excess of low generation-probability sequences compared with coincidental sharing between unrelated individuals. Because the same donors could not be followed over many years, conclusions were based on cross-sectional statistical analysis. Recombination models systematically underestimated out-of-frame TCR alpha sharing in monozygotic twins but agreed with sharing between unrelated individuals. Zero-insertion analyses could be partly confounded by invariant T cells such as MAIT and iNKT, although diverse VJ usage argued against such confounding for most clonotypes. Abundant cord blood beta clonotypes carried fewer insertions; young adult naive repertoires showed a weaker similar trend, while memory repertoires showed none.

This clonotype showed up just a few times. Its cognate antigen has yet to be identified. No per-base quality is available; no much larger clone lies one base away. Libraries were prepared through 5' RACE. The run used an Illumina HiSeq 2000. Template switching added a universal primer binding site, and the final cDNA carried a unique molecular identifier that allowed TCR cDNA molecules to be counted accurately. First-strand cDNA for TCR alpha and beta chains was synthesized from specific primers in the conserved constant-segment region. To control for contamination, every cDNA library was double barcoded, receiving both a SMART-Mk sample barcode and Illumina barcodes. TruSeq adapter sequences, together with Illumina sample barcodes, were added in two successive PCR steps. Sequencing of the TCR alpha and beta cDNA libraries was done on the Illumina HiSeq platform using custom primers. The paper's data handling went like this. MiGEC processed the raw reads to extract unique molecular identifiers, while MiXCR was used to determine the CDR3 positions. Recombination models were inferred per individual with the repgenHMM and IGoR tools using an EM algorithm. Shared clonotype analysis was performed with the tcR package in R, normalizing sharing by the product of cloneset sizes. Out-of-frame nonproductive sequences were analyzed to study raw recombination free of thymic and clonal selection effects. TCRdb took the public reads, trimmed them with fastp at Q25, ran MiXCR for clone calling and kept in-frame beta chains. Duplicate CDR3 protein sequences are folded into a single record with the most common DNA and genes. TCRdb, rather than the study authors, made the V and J calls. This sample comprises more than 1.5 million distinct CDR3 sequences, about 32% of them detected only once. About 0.27% of the sample is in the top ten clones.

The CDR3 goes from the cysteine to the phenylalanine over 17 residues. Just the 51-base CDR3 DNA is kept, in frame starting at base 1. Sequences MNHEY (CDR1) and SMNVEV (CDR2) are obtained from the germline V gene (reference sequence). V is pruned by 1 base and J by 0 bases, leaving 8 bases of the junction without a gene match. Every donor in the study was a healthy Caucasian. The source is a newborn girl in good health. The sequence is built from TRBV27 and TRBJ2-7, with 8 junctional bases fitting TRBD2. The sequenced sample was cord blood. The CDR3: CASSLFGGGYYSYEQYF. Here is the DNA: TGTGCCAGCAGTTTATTCGGCGGGGGGTATTACTCCTACGAGCAGTACTTC.